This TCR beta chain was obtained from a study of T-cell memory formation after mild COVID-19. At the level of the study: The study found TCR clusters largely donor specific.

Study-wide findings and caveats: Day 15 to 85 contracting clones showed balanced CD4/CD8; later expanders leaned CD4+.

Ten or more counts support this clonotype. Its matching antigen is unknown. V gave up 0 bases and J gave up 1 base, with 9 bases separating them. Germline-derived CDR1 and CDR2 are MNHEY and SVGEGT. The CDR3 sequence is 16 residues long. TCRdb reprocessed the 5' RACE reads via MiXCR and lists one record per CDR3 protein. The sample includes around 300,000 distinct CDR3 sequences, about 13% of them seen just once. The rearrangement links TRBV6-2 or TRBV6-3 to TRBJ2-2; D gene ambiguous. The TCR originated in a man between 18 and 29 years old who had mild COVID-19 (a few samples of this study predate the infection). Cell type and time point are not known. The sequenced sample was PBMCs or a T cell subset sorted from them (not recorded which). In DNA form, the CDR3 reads TGTGCCAGCAGTTACTCTGCGGACGAGAACACCGGGGAGCTGTTTTTT. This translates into CASSYSADENTGELFF.